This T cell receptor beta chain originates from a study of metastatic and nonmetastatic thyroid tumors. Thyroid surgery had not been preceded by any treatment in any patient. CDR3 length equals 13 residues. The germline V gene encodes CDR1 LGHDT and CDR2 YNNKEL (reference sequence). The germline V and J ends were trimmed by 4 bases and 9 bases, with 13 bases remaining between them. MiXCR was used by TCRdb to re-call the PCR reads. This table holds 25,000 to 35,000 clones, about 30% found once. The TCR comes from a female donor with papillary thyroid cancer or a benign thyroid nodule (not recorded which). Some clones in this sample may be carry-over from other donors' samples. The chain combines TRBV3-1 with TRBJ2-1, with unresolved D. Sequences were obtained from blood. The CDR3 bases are TGTGCCAGCAGCCGCCAGGCCATCAGTGAGCAGTTCTTC. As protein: CASSRQAISEQFF.